The 26 T cell receptor beta chains below come from one sample, sequenced in a study of T-cell reconstitution after alpha-beta-depleted transplantation in children. Preparation of the TCRbeta library involved a method that used unique molecular identifiers. TCRdb re-called the PCR reads through MiXCR, storing one row per CDR3 protein. The profile shows 350,000 to 500,000 distinct CDR3 sequences, over 40% of them singletons. The material sequenced was PBMCs, taken before TCRalphabeta/CD19-depleted stem cell transplant. All receptors come from a girl aged 2 to 10 with aplastic anemia, due to receive a stem cell transplant.

V is TRBV6-1 and J is TRBJ2-7, with TRBD1 identical over 9 bases. Germline V gene data show CDR1 as MNHNS and CDR2 as SASEGT. The CDR3 spans 13 residues. Trimming at V came to 7 bases and at J to 3 bases, leaving 4 bases not matched to a gene. The CDR3 is CASTATGGYEQYF. In nucleotides, the CDR3 is TGTGCCAGCACCGCGACAGGGGGCTACGAGCAGTACTTC.

CDR3 region: CSASRRELNQPQHF. The CDR3 DNA follows: TGCAGTGCTAGTAGGAGAGAACTAAATCAGCCCCAGCATTTT. The chain joins TRBV20-1 to TRBJ1-5, with D hard to call. Germline CDR1 reads DFQATT; CDR2 reads SNEGSKA (reference sequence). The CDR3 length is 14 residues. Trimming pared 3 bases from V and 4 bases from J, leaving 13 bases between.

This rearrangement joins TRBV12-5 to TRBJ2-3; TRBD1 or TRBD2 may be the D gene (5 bases each). Trimming pared 5 bases from V and 2 bases from J, leaving 11 bases between. This CDR3 region has 14 residues. Germline CDR1 reads LGHNT; CDR2 reads FRNRAP. In DNA form, the CDR3 reads TGTGCTAGTGGTACTGGGACGACCACAGATACGCAGTATTTT. It specifies CASGTGTTTDTQYF.

This clonotype was seen many times. V is TRBV5-1 and J is TRBJ2-7; D is perhaps TRBD2 (5 bases). Germline values: CDR1 SGHRS, CDR2 YFSETQ. This CDR3 comprises 16 residues. Trimming left V 0 bases short and J 0 bases short, with 13 bases between. For the CDR3, the DNA is TGCGCCAGCAGCTTGGATGGTCGCGGAGGCTCCTACGAGCAGTACTTC. Translating it yields CASSLDGRGGSYEQYF.

V usage is TRBV20-1 and J usage is TRBJ2-2, with 8 bases identical to TRBD2. The length of the CDR3 is 15 residues. Germline trimming cut 0 bases from V and 7 bases from J; bases unmatched to any gene: 7. The germline V gene has CDR1 DFQATT and CDR2 SNEGSKA (reference sequence). The CDR3 spells CSARDPGGYLGELFF. CDR3 coding DNA: TGCAGTGCTAGAGATCCGGGGGGGTATCTCGGGGAGCTGTTTTTT.

The CDR3 nucleotides are TGTGCCAGCAGTGTCCGGGGGGCTAATGAAAAACTGTTTTTT. Translation gives CASSVRGANEKLFF. The V gene is TRBV28, the J gene TRBJ1-4, with D perhaps matching TRBD1 (5 bases). V was shortened by 5 bases and J by 3 bases, with 10 bases between the two germline ends. The CDR3 is made up of 14 amino acids. From germline, CDR1 is MDHEN and CDR2 SYDVKM. Together with reference TRBV28 and TRBJ1-4, the CDR3 gives the full variable domain: DVKVTQSSRYLVKRTGEKVFLECVQDMDHENMFWYRQDPGLGLRLIYFSYDVKMKEKGDIPEGYSVSREKKERFSLILESASTNQTSMYLCASSVRGANEKLFFGSGTQLSVL.

Only a few counts were recorded for this clonotype. The chain combines TRBV11-2 with TRBJ1-4, with 7 bases aligning to TRBD1. With V trimmed by 5 bases and J by 4 bases, 16 bases remained unmatched. There are 18 residues in the CDR3. CDR1 and CDR2 from the germline V gene are SGHAT and FQNNGV. The CDR3 nucleotides are TGTGCCAGCAGCCTCCCCGACAGGGCGACCTTTTATAATGAAAAACTGTTTTTT. It specifies CASSLPDRATFYNEKLFF.

This clonotype showed up many times. The CDR3 protein is CASSLYGNTQYF. In DNA form, the CDR3 reads TGTGCCAGCAGTTTATACGGGAATACGCAGTATTTT. This rearrangement joins TRBV27 to TRBJ2-3, with D perhaps matching TRBD2 (5 bases). CDR1 and CDR2 from the germline V gene are MNHEY and SMNVEV (reference sequence). With 1 base removed from V and 7 bases from J, the gap between germline ends came to 6 bases. This CDR3 comprises 12 residues.

The chain recombines TRBV7-3 with TRBJ2-1, with a possible D match to TRBD1 (6 bases). Trimming took 5 bases from V and 7 from J, leaving 18 bases between them. This CDR3 region has 15 residues. Germline V gene lookup returns CDR1 SGHTA and CDR2 FQGTGA. CDR3 bases: TGTGCCAGCAGCCGACAGGACAGTTGCATAAATGAGCAGTTCTTC. As protein: CASSRQDSCINEQFF.

This clonotype was seen only a few times. The CDR3 here is CSVDRTEINYGYTF. DNA for the CDR3: TGCAGCGTTGACAGGACAGAGATTAACTATGGCTACACCTTC. The gene calls are TRBV29-1 and TRBJ1-2, with a weak D call TRBD1 (6 bases). The germline gives CDR1 SQVTM, CDR2 ANQGSEA. This CDR3 contains 14 residues. Trimming took off 3 bases at V and 1 base at J, with 12 bases between the two ends.

V is TRBV12-3 or TRBV12-4 and J is TRBJ1-2; 11 positions agree with TRBD1. The CDR3 runs 13 residues. The J segment lost 5 bases and the V segment lost 5 bases, leaving 1 base of the junction unmatched. This CDR3 is CASSGTGGYGYTF. CDR3 sequence (DNA): TGTGCCAGCAGTGGGACAGGGGGGTATGGCTACACCTTC.

This clonotype showed up many times. The chain employs TRBV5-1 and TRBJ1-1; possible D gene TRBD1, 6 bases. The V end was cut by 7 bases, the J end by 4 bases, with 14 bases between. Germline V CDR1 and CDR2: SGHRS, YFSETQ. The CDR3 sequence is 13 residues long. This chain's CDR3 is CASHRGPGTEAFF. CDR3 bases: TGCGCCAGCCACCGGGGGCCTGGCACTGAAGCTTTCTTT. The full variable domain, in which reference TRBV5-1 and TRBJ1-1 provide the parts outside the CDR3, is KAGVTQTPRYLIKTRGQQVTLSCSPISGHRSVSWYQQTPGQGLQFLFEYFSETQRNKGNFPGRFSGRQFSNSRSEMNVSTLELGDSALYLCASHRGPGTEAFFGQGTRLTVV.

The gene calls are TRBV29-1 and TRBJ2-7; 9 bases agree with TRBD2. The CDR3 is 13 residues long. The germline V gene has CDR1 SQVTM and CDR2 ANQGSEA. V gave up 7 bases and J gave up 5 bases; unmatched junction bases: 9. Written as DNA, the CDR3 is TGCAGCGGTGTAGCGGGAGCCACCAACGAGCAGTACTTC. Protein sequence: CSGVAGATNEQYF.

This chain joins TRBV20-1 and TRBJ2-5, with D tentatively TRBD2 (5 bases). The CDR3 runs to 14 residues. Looked up from germline, CDR1 is DFQATT and CDR2 is SNEGSKA (reference sequence). Trimming took off 2 bases at V and 5 bases at J, with 15 bases between the two ends. The CDR3 loop reads CSARTPSSWETQYF. The CDR3 DNA reads TGCAGTGCTAGAACCCCGTCTAGCTGGGAGACCCAGTACTTC.

This clonotype was counted between two and nine times. The J gene is TRBJ2-1, the V gene TRBV7-3; 11 bases align to TRBD1. This CDR3 has 15 amino acids. Germline V gene sequence: CDR1 SGHTA, CDR2 FQGTGA. After removal of 5 bases from V and 5 bases from J, the junction contained 5 bases not matched to a gene. The CDR3 protein is CASSREGQGDNEQFF. The CDR3 bases are TGTGCCAGCAGCCGTGAGGGACAGGGGGACAATGAGCAGTTCTTC.

CDR3 in DNA: TGTGCCAGCAGCCCTCCGACGCCCCCAGATACGCAGTATTTT. Its protein product is CASSPPTPPDTQYF. The genes are TRBV5-6 and TRBJ2-3; D not resolved. The CDR3 has 14 residues. V was trimmed by 4 bases and J by 4 bases, leaving 13 bases between them. Germline assignment: CDR1 SGHDT and CDR2 YYEEEE.

This clonotype has at least ten counts. CDR3: CASSYYRDSGSYGYTF. The CDR3 nucleotides read TGCGCCAGCAGCTACTACCGGGACAGTGGGAGCTATGGCTACACCTTC. The J gene is TRBJ1-2, the V gene TRBV5-1, with TRBD1 matching 7 bases. Per the germline V gene, CDR1 is SGHRS and CDR2 is YFSETQ. The CDR3 covers 16 residues. V lost 3 bases, J lost 4 bases, and 12 bases stayed unmatched.

This clonotype turned up a few times. The chain has TRBV12-3 or TRBV12-4 and TRBJ2-7, with D possibly TRBD1 on 6 matching bases. The CDR3 spans 14 residues. The V gene lost 1 base and the J gene lost 5 bases, with 12 bases spanning the gap. The CDR3, as DNA: TGTGCCAGCAGTTTAGAGGGTCAGGGGCACGAGCAGTACTTC. This gives the protein CASSLEGQGHEQYF.

This clonotype was counted between two and nine times. The CDR3 DNA sequence: TGTGCCAGCAGCTTAAGCCCTAGCCTCGCGAGCGCCGGGGAGCTGTTTTTT. Its translation: CASSLSPSLASAGELFF. The chain couples TRBV7-2 to TRBJ2-2; tentative D call: TRBD2 (5 bases). CDR3 length: 17 residues. Germline assignment: CDR1 SGHTA and CDR2 FQGNSA. Trimming removed 2 bases from V and 6 bases from J, with 19 bases in between.

The chain employs TRBV20-1 and TRBJ2-1; TRBD2 agrees at 8 bases. Trimming cost V 3 bases and J 8 bases; bases outside gene matches: 15. The germline gives CDR1 DFQATT, CDR2 SNEGSKA (reference sequence). The CDR3 has 16 residues. The CDR3 loop reads CSARAYGGGTGDEQFF. The CDR3 DNA reads TGCAGTGCTAGGGCTTATGGCGGGGGGACCGGGGATGAGCAGTTCTTC.

The chain recombines TRBV7-2 with TRBJ1-2, with 7 bases fitting TRBD1. The germline gives CDR1 SGHTA, CDR2 FQGNSA. J gave up 3 bases and V 0 bases, and 4 bases lay outside the gene matches. The CDR3 contains 15 residues. The CDR3 sequence: CASSLATGDDYGYTF. CDR3 nucleotide sequence: TGTGCCAGCAGCTTAGCCACAGGGGATGACTATGGCTACACCTTC. Full variable domain (rest looked up from reference TRBV7-2 and TRBJ1-2): GAGVSQSPSNKVTEKGKDVELRCDPISGHTALYWYRQSLGQGLEFLIYFQGNSAPDKSGLPSDRFSAERTGGSVSTLTIQRTQQEDSAVYLCASSLATGDDYGYTFGSGTRLTVV.

This clonotype has a count of ten or more. CDR3 DNA sequence: TGTGCCAGCAGCCCGAGGGCTTTCCGAGGGCATGGCTACACCTTC. Translated: CASSPRAFRGHGYTF. The chain links TRBV7-2 to TRBJ1-2; D is unclear. The ends were cut back, 5 bases at V and 6 bases at J, with 19 bases in the middle. Germline V gene lookup returns CDR1 SGHTA and CDR2 FQGNSA. This CDR3 has 15 amino acids.

This clonotype was observed many times. This chain joins TRBV5-1 and TRBJ2-2, with D hard to call. V gave up 7 bases and J gave up 0 bases, with 10 bases separating them. There are 14 residues in the CDR3. Germline CDR1 is SGHRS and CDR2 is YFSETQ. The CDR3 loop is CASGIVSNTGELFF. The CDR3 coding sequence is TGCGCCAGCGGAATCGTTTCGAACACCGGGGAGCTGTTTTTT.

In this sample, this clonotype turned up many times. The chain is built from TRBV20-1 and TRBJ2-7, with a tentative D call TRBD1 (6 bases). The CDR3 contains 13 residues. CDR1 and CDR2 from the germline V gene are DFQATT and SNEGSKA (reference sequence). V was trimmed by 5 bases and J by 3 bases, leaving 14 bases between them. The CDR3 loop is CSAPRARGYEQYF. The CDR3 bases are TGCAGTGCTCCGAGAGCCAGGGGCTACGAGCAGTACTTC.

This clonotype was seen a handful of times. This chain joins TRBV29-1 and TRBJ1-3; weak D call: TRBD1 (5 bases). Germline-derived CDR1 and CDR2 are SQVTM and ANQGSEA. The CDR3 totals 13 residues. Trimming cost V 4 bases and J 3 bases, with 10 bases left between them. The CDR3 here is CSVGPGHGNTIYF. The CDR3 DNA reads as TGCAGCGTTGGACCAGGGCATGGAAACACCATATATTTT.

This chain uses TRBV9 with TRBJ1-2; 11 nucleotides align to TRBD1. The germline V gene has CDR1 SGDLS and CDR2 YYNGEE. Losses at the gene ends were 4 bases for V and 10 bases for J; bases not matched to a gene: 6. This CDR3 has 13 amino acids. CDR3 loop: CASSLGQGAVYTF. The CDR3, as DNA: TGTGCCAGCAGCTTAGGACAGGGGGCCGTCTACACCTTC.